This TCR beta chain was documented in a study of OX40 agonist ivuxolimab in advanced cancers. Study at large: In this cohort, patients received ivuxolimab, an agonistic anti-OX40 (CD134) antibody. Ivuxolimab doses were 0.01, 0.1, 0.3, 1.5, 3 or 10 mg/kg every 2 weeks. One hepatocellular carcinoma and a couple of cutaneous melanoma patients partially responded.

TCRdb's table, derived via immunoSEQ multiplex PCR, lists solely in-frame clones and lacks some. The sample consists of more than 55,000 clones, around 77% of them appearing once. Study results and limitations: People who partly responded at 0.1-3.0 mg/kg had some of the least clonal expansion seen.

As to this clone: Its target is not known.

The TCR sequence derives from an adult with an advanced solid tumor such as melanoma, head and neck, liver or kidney cancer. This specimen was CD4+ or CD8+ T cells sorted from blood, taken in a trial of the OX40 agonist ivuxolimab.

The CDR3 DNA reads TGTGCCAGCAGTCCGACTTTGAGCGGGAGGAACATTCAGTACTTC. Its translation is CASSPTLSGRNIQYF. The V and J genes are TRBV2 and TRBJ2-4; 9 nucleotides agree with TRBD2. Trimming took 5 bases from V and 7 from J; bases not matched to a gene: 9. CDR3 size: 15 residues. Germline V gene lookup returns CDR1 SNHLY and CDR2 FYNNEI.